A selection of T cell receptor beta chains follows, all from one sample in a study of beta chain features in type 1 diabetes. Some clones are missing from TCRdb's copy, which holds only in-frame ones; the method was immunoSEQ multiplex PCR. The sample has 300,000 or so clones; roughly 12% are singletons. The specimen sequenced was naive CD4+ T cells from blood. These receptors all come from a woman aged 18-29 years with type 1 diabetes. Each CDR3 is given with its conserved first and last residue. A D gene is named only where the DNA matches it firmly. Rows give clone size only sometimes, using once, few, many, or a class for an expanded clone.

v_call	j_call	clone_size	d_call	cdr3_aa	cdr3_nt
TRBV28	TRBJ1-2	-	-	CVIRANYGYTF	TGTGTGATCCGAGCTAACTATGGCTACACCTTC
TRBV6-5	TRBJ2-1	few	TRBD2	CASWRESNEQFF	TGTGCCAGCTGGCGGGAGAGCAATGAGCAGTTCTTC
TRBV4-3	TRBJ2-5	-	TRBD2	CASSQGLAAGTETQYF	TGCGCCAGCAGCCAAGGTCTAGCGGCGGGTACGGAGACCCAGTACTTC
TRBV27	TRBJ2-2	-	TRBD1	CASRRTGQGYTGELFF	TGTGCCAGCAGACGGACGGGACAGGGATACACCGGGGAGCTGTTTTTT
TRBV7-2	TRBJ2-6	-	-	CASSLDRRPSGANVLTF	TGTGCCAGCAGCTTAGACAGGCGCCCCTCTGGGGCCAACGTCCTGACTTTC
TRBV7-2	TRBJ2-1	few	TRBD2	CASSLTSVQRGEQFF	TGTGCCAGCAGCCTGACTAGCGTCCAACGGGGTGAGCAGTTCTTC
TRBV30	TRBJ2-5	-	-	CAWSVLRETQYF	TGTGCCTGGAGTGTACTGCGGGAGACCCAGTACTTC
TRBV12-5	TRBJ2-1	few	TRBD2	CASGGFSGRPPFGQFF	TGTGCTAGTGGTGGATTTAGCGGGAGGCCCCCTTTTGGGCAGTTCTTC
TRBV5-1	TRBJ2-5	-	TRBD1	CASSVTGARQETQYF	TGCGCCAGCAGCGTGACAGGGGCCCGCCAAGAGACCCAGTACTTC
TRBV19	TRBJ2-1	-	-	CASSIGVSYNEQFF	TGTGCCAGTAGTATCGGGGTCTCCTACAATGAGCAGTTCTTC
TRBV7-2	TRBJ2-5	-	TRBD1	CASSPDRGPETQYF	TGTGCCAGCAGCCCAGACAGGGGGCCGGAGACCCAGTACTTC
TRBV11-2	TRBJ2-7	few	TRBD2	CASSPLSGRSSYEQYF	TGTGCCAGCAGCCCCCTTAGCGGGAGGAGCTCCTACGAGCAGTACTTC
TRBV7-3	TRBJ2-1	-	-	CASSPGLTYNEQFF	TGTGCCAGCAGCCCCGGACTAACCTACAATGAGCAGTTCTTC
TRBV5-4	TRBJ2-2	few	TRBD1	CASSLDRVRTGELFF	TGTGCCAGCAGCCTAGACAGGGTCAGAACCGGGGAGCTGTTTTTT
TRBV5-1	TRBJ2-2	few	TRBD2	CASSLIAGGPNGELFF	TGCGCCAGCAGCTTGATAGCGGGAGGGCCGAACGGGGAGCTGTTTTTT
TRBV12-5	TRBJ2-1	few	TRBD2	CASGLARTSGHVNEQFF	TGTGCTAGTGGTTTGGCCCGGACTAGCGGACATGTCAATGAGCAGTTCTTC
TRBV27	TRBJ2-7	-	TRBD2	CASSYRLAGFYEQYF	TGTGCCAGCAGTTATAGACTAGCGGGGTTCTACGAGCAGTACTTC
TRBV6-5	TRBJ1-2	few	-	CASSYSRQLYGYTF	TGTGCCAGCAGTTACTCGAGGCAGCTCTATGGCTACACCTTC
TRBV19	TRBJ2-6	few	-	CASSALTTGANVLTF	TGTGCCAGTAGTGCCCTCACAACCGGGGCCAACGTCCTGACTTTC
TRBV30	TRBJ2-5	-	-	CAWSVVGGLETQYF	TGTGCCTGGAGTGTAGTGGGAGGCTTGGAGACCCAGTACTTC
TRBV7-9	TRBJ1-5	few	-	CASSAGVGQPQHF	TGTGCCAGCAGCGCAGGTGTCGGTCAGCCCCAGCATTTT
TRBV5-6	TRBJ2-2	-	TRBD2	CASRRASGTGELFF	TGTGCCAGCCGACGTGCTAGCGGCACCGGGGAGCTGTTTTTT
TRBV7-8	TRBJ1-1	few	-	CASSSYRDPTEAFF	TGTGCCAGCAGCTCCTACAGGGACCCCACTGAAGCTTTCTTT
TRBV5-1	TRBJ2-1	-	TRBD2	CASSPGSGDTYNEQFF	TGCGCCAGCAGCCCGGGTAGCGGGGATACCTACAATGAGCAGTTCTTC
TRBV7-9	TRBJ2-5	-	-	CASSIAVRLETQYF	TGTGCCAGCAGTATAGCCGTTCGGCTAGAGACCCAGTACTTC
TRBV9	TRBJ1-4	-	-	CASSAQQGLVNEKLFF	TGTGCCAGCAGCGCCCAGCAGGGATTGGTTAATGAAAAACTGTTTTTT
TRBV28	TRBJ2-5	few	TRBD2	CASSAAGETQYF	TGTGCCAGCAGTGCAGCGGGGGAGACCCAGTACTTC
TRBV5-1	TRBJ2-1	few	TRBD2	CASSYWESGSHEQFF	TGCGCCAGCAGCTATTGGGAAAGCGGGAGCCATGAGCAGTTCTTC
TRBV4-3	TRBJ2-2	few	-	CASSQGTPTYTGELFF	TGCGCCAGCAGCCAAGGGACACCAACTTACACCGGGGAGCTGTTTTTT
TRBV5-6	TRBJ1-1	-	-	CASSLGVGARTEAFF	TGTGCCAGCAGCTTGGGGGTAGGGGCAAGGACTGAAGCTTTCTTT
TRBV12-5	TRBJ2-1	-	TRBD1	CASAPDRATYNEQFF	TGTGCTAGTGCCCCAGACAGGGCCACCTACAATGAGCAGTTCTTC
TRBV7-8	TRBJ1-1	-	-	CASSGGTNTEAFF	TGTGCCAGCAGCGGCGGGACTAACACTGAAGCTTTCTTT
TRBV25-1	TRBJ2-5	few	-	CATTAGVKETQYF	TGTGCCACCACGGCAGGGGTGAAGGAGACCCAGTACTTC
TRBV5-4	TRBJ2-1	-	-	CASSRTTGNEQFF	TGTGCCAGCAGCCGGACTACGGGGAATGAGCAGTTCTTC
TRBV6-5	TRBJ1-2	-	TRBD1	CASSYRQGKYGYTF	TGTGCCAGCAGTTACAGACAGGGGAAATATGGCTACACCTTC
TRBV4-1	TRBJ1-2	-	TRBD1	CASSQDGTGTHNYGYTF	TGCGCCAGCAGCCAAGATGGGACAGGGACCCACAACTATGGCTACACCTTC
TRBV7-3	TRBJ2-1	few	-	CASSYRDSSYNEQFF	TGTGCCAGCAGCTACAGGGATAGCTCCTACAATGAGCAGTTCTTC
TRBV4-3	TRBJ2-3	few	-	CASSKGRLSTDTQYF	TGCGCCAGCAGCAAGGGGCGGCTCAGCACAGATACGCAGTATTTT
TRBV11-2	TRBJ1-4	-	TRBD1	CASSRTGAGEKLFF	TGTGCCAGCAGCCGGACAGGGGCCGGGGAAAAACTGTTTTTT
TRBV4-1	TRBJ2-2	-	-	CASSQVSQGYTGELFF	TGCGCCAGCAGCCAAGTATCACAGGGTTACACCGGGGAGCTGTTTTTT
TRBV5-4	TRBJ2-1	few	TRBD2	CASSLVGGAYNEQFF	TGTGCCAGCAGCTTGGTTGGGGGGGCCTACAATGAGCAGTTCTTC
TRBV5-4	TRBJ2-7	few	-	CASSQSGPSLPEQYF	TGTGCCAGCAGCCAATCCGGGCCTAGCCTCCCCGAGCAGTACTTC
TRBV5-1	TRBJ2-1	-	TRBD2	CASSLYSGGSYNEQFF	TGCGCCAGCAGCCTTTATTCGGGAGGGTCCTACAATGAGCAGTTCTTC
TRBV2	TRBJ2-1	many	-	CASSGDNEQFF	TGTGCCAGCAGCGGTGACAATGAGCAGTTCTTC
TRBV29-1	TRBJ2-3	-	TRBD1	CSVRQGVRNTDTQYF	TGCAGCGTACGACAGGGGGTAAGGAACACAGATACGCAGTATTTT
TRBV29-1	TRBJ1-1	-	-	CSVEKRLAGGEAFF	TGCAGCGTCGAAAAGAGATTGGCGGGCGGTGAAGCTTTCTTT
TRBV15	TRBJ2-5	-	TRBD1	CATSRPGQPWETQYF	TGTGCCACCAGCAGACCGGGACAGCCTTGGGAGACCCAGTACTTC
TRBV4-1	TRBJ1-2	-	TRBD1	CASSRTGAGGVEGYTF	TGCGCCAGCAGCCGGACGGGGGCAGGGGGCGTCGAAGGCTACACCTTC
TRBV4-1	TRBJ2-2	-	-	CASSLVSNTGELFF	TGCGCCAGCAGCCTCGTTTCGAACACCGGGGAGCTGTTTTTT
TRBV5-1	TRBJ2-4	few	-	CASKEGQSTKNIQYF	TGCGCCAGCAAGGAGGGACAGAGTACCAAAAACATTCAGTACTTC
TRBV28	TRBJ1-1	few	TRBD1	CASSTGDSLNTEAFF	TGTGCCAGCAGTACCGGGGACAGCCTGAACACTGAAGCTTTCTTT
TRBV9	TRBJ1-1	few	TRBD1	CASSQGAMYTEAFF	TGTGCCAGCAGCCAGGGGGCCATGTACACTGAAGCTTTCTTT
TRBV27	TRBJ2-1	-	TRBD1	CASSRAGTGVHNEQFF	TGTGCCAGCAGCCGGGCCGGGACAGGGGTCCACAATGAGCAGTTCTTC
TRBV7-2	TRBJ2-5	few	TRBD2	CASSLVAGPETQYF	TGTGCCAGCAGCTTAGTAGCGGGGCCAGAGACCCAGTACTTC
TRBV27	TRBJ2-5	few	-	CASSLSREVGEQETQYF	TGTGCCAGCAGTTTATCGAGGGAGGTGGGGGAACAAGAGACCCAGTACTTC
TRBV7-9	TRBJ1-2	-	TRBD1	CASSLVTGNGYTF	TGTGCCAGCAGCTTAGTGACAGGGAATGGCTACACCTTC
TRBV11-2	TRBJ2-3	-	-	CASSLMGTTDTQYF	TGTGCCAGCAGCTTAATGGGCACCACAGATACGCAGTATTTT
TRBV7-3	TRBJ1-2	-	-	CASSPGGNDYGYTF	TGTGCCAGCAGCCCCGGGGGGAACGACTATGGCTACACCTTC
TRBV5-1	TRBJ2-4	few	-	CASFEGDGNIQYF	TGCGCCAGCTTCGAGGGGGACGGCAACATTCAGTACTTC
TRBV28	TRBJ1-4	few	TRBD1	CASSRQGREKLFF	TGTGCCAGCAGCCGACAGGGACGTGAAAAACTGTTTTTT